This T cell receptor (beta chain) was sequenced for a study of T-cell memory formation after mild COVID-19. Whole-study context: Most TCR clusters belonged to a single donor. Study-wide points: There was a balanced CD4/CD8 profile in clones contracting day 15 to 85, and later expanders leaned CD4+.

Trimming cost V 10 bases and J 0 bases, with 9 bases left between them. This CDR3 has 12 amino acids. Germline-derived CDR1 and CDR2 are SGHTA and FQGNSA. Worth noting for this clonotype: The antigen remains undetermined.

UMIs and sample barcodes were carried by the TCR alpha and TCR beta cDNA libraries that 5'RACE produced using constant-segment primers. TCRdb redid the calling of the 5' RACE reads with MiXCR, one entry per CDR3 protein. The table records around 53,000 distinct CDR3 sequences, more than 10% of them present only once. The clonotype was recovered from a young man who had mild COVID-19 (a few samples of this study predate the infection). Cell type and time point are not known. The chain uses TRBV7-2 and TRBJ1-2; D uncertain. The sequencing input was PBMCs or a T cell subset sorted from them (not recorded which). As DNA, the CDR3 is TGTGCCACTGGATGGACTAACTATGGCTACACCTTC. Protein product: CATGWTNYGYTF.